This passage covers 13 T cell receptor beta chains from one sample sequenced in a study of blood T cell repertoires in COVID-19. Sequencing was performed with immunoSEQ multiplex PCR; in TCRdb, only in-frame clones are kept and a portion is missing. The profile covers approximately 150,000 clones, with 70% to 90% appearing a single time and around 6% taken by the ten largest. The sequencing sample was made of PBMCs or T cells enriched from blood (not recorded which). These receptors all stem from a man aged 40-55 years who had recovered from COVID-19.

This chain uses TRBV5-4 with TRBJ2-4; a possible D gene is TRBD2 (6 bases). V gave up 4 bases and J gave up 4 bases, with 12 bases separating them. The CDR3 extends over 14 amino acids. Germline CDR1 SGHNT, CDR2 YYREEE (reference sequence). CDR3 in DNA: TGTGCCAGCAGCGCCCGGGCGGGGAAAAACATTCAGTACTTC. It is translated as CASSARAGKNIQYF.

The chain has TRBV5-4 and TRBJ2-3; 11 nucleotides line up with TRBD2. This CDR3 is built from 14 residues. Trimming at V came to 6 bases and at J to 6 bases, leaving 6 bases not matched to a gene. CDR1 is SGHNT, CDR2 YYREEE, per germline (reference sequence). Written as DNA, the CDR3 is TGTGCCAGCACGTTAGCGGGGGGGTCTGATACGCAGTATTTT. Protein: CASTLAGGSDTQYF.

The rearrangement links TRBV9 to TRBJ2-5; unclear D gene. Trimming cost V 6 bases and J 1 base, with 10 bases left between them. Germline assignment: CDR1 SGDLS and CDR2 YYNGEE. This CDR3 is built from 13 residues. The CDR3 bases are TGTGCCAGCACCCGCACTCCCCAAGAGACCCAGTACTTC. Its translation is CASTRTPQETQYF. The whole variable domain, remainder taken from reference TRBV9 and TRBJ2-5, is DSGVTQTPKHLITATGQRVTLRCSPRSGDLSVYWYQQSLDQGLQFLIQYYNGEERAKGNILERFSAQQFPDLHSELNLSSLELGDSALYFCASTRTPQETQYFGPGTRLLVL.

This clone came up once. V and J are TRBV11-2 and TRBJ2-3; D possibly corresponds to TRBD2 (6 bases). The V end was cut by 1 base, the J end by 1 base, with 9 bases between. The length of the CDR3 is 15 residues. Germline V gives CDR1 SGHAT, CDR2 FQNNGV. The CDR3 loop reads CASSLGTSRTDTQYF. The CDR3 coding sequence is TGTGCCAGCAGCTTAGGAACTAGCCGCACAGATACGCAGTATTTT.

V usage is TRBV12-3 or TRBV12-4 and J usage is TRBJ2-1; a weak D match, TRBD2 (5 bases). The V gene lost 8 bases and the J gene lost 8 bases, with 16 bases spanning the gap. The CDR3 runs 13 residues. This CDR3 reads CASGEGLVDEQFF. The CDR3 DNA reads TGTGCCAGCGGAGAGGGCCTCGTGGATGAGCAGTTCTTC.

The chain links TRBV5-1 to TRBJ1-4; D possibly corresponds to TRBD1 (6 bases). The V gene's germline CDR1 is SGHRS and CDR2 YFSETQ. V lost 4 bases to trimming and J lost 4 bases, with 14 bases between them. The CDR3 has 15 amino acids. CDR3 protein: CASSRRQAINEKLFF. CDR3 DNA sequence: TGCGCCAGCAGCCGAAGACAGGCGATTAATGAAAAACTGTTTTTT.

There are a few counts of this clone. This chain links TRBV5-1 with TRBJ1-1; tentative D call: TRBD1 (6 bases). Germline V gene data show CDR1 as SGHRS and CDR2 as YFSETQ. The length of the CDR3 is 17 residues. The germline V and J ends were trimmed by 0 bases and 1 base, with 16 bases remaining between them. The CDR3 coding sequence is TGCGCCAGCAGCTTGGGAGGGGGTCCCCGGCCGAACACTGAAGCTTTCTTT. Protein sequence: CASSLGGGPRPNTEAFF.

The chain combines TRBV7-8 with TRBJ1-1; no reliable D call. The CDR3 runs to 18 residues. Germline assignment: CDR1 SGHVS and CDR2 FQNEAQ. The ends were cut back, 0 bases at V and 5 bases at J, with 22 bases in the middle. As DNA, the CDR3 is TGTGCCAGCAGCTTAGCGTTCGGCCCCCGGCCGGGCGGGACTGAAGCTTTCTTT. Translation: CASSLAFGPRPGGTEAFF.

The rearrangement links TRBV5-1 to TRBJ1-1; 8 nucleotides agree with TRBD1. Germline V gene lookup returns CDR1 SGHRS and CDR2 YFSETQ. This CDR3 spans 16 amino acids. V lost 2 bases to trimming and J lost 5 bases; unmatched junction nucleotides: 11. CDR3 sequence reads: CASSLGLTGVGTEAFF. The DNA of the CDR3 is TGCGCCAGCAGCTTAGGATTGACAGGGGTCGGAACTGAAGCTTTCTTT.

The chain has TRBV5-1 and TRBJ2-1; 8 positions match TRBD2. With 2 bases clipped from V and 5 bases from J, the junction kept 6 bases outside the gene matches. The CDR3 extends over 15 amino acids. Germline-derived CDR1 and CDR2 are SGHRS and YFSETQ. The CDR3 nucleotides are TGCGCCAGCAGCTTCTCAGCGGGGGTGAACAATGAGCAGTTCTTC. Protein product: CASSFSAGVNNEQFF.

The rearrangement uses TRBV7-9 and TRBJ2-5, with D perhaps TRBD2 (5 bases). The germline V gene has CDR1 SEHNR and CDR2 FQNEAQ (reference sequence). The CDR3 spans 14 residues. V was shortened by 5 bases and J by 5 bases, with 15 bases between the two germline ends. The CDR3 protein is CASSKGLLAETQYF. For the CDR3, the DNA is TGTGCCAGCAGCAAAGGACTGCTAGCTGAGACCCAGTACTTC. The complete variable domain, with remaining parts taken from reference TRBV7-9 and TRBJ2-5, reads DTGVSQNPRHKITKRGQNVTFRCDPISEHNRLYWYRQTLGQGPEFLTYFQNEAQLEKSRLLSDRFSAERPKGSFSTLEIQRTEQGDSAMYLCASSKGLLAETQYFGPGTRLLVL.

V usage is TRBV10-3 and J usage is TRBJ1-2; tentatively, D is TRBD1 (6 bases). The germline V gene has CDR1 ENHRY and CDR2 SYGVKD. V was trimmed by 0 bases and J by 2 bases, leaving 7 bases between them. This CDR3 comprises 14 residues. CDR3 residues: CAISESDRNYGYTF. For the CDR3, the DNA is TGTGCCATCAGTGAGTCCGACAGGAACTATGGCTACACCTTC.

This clone was counted once. The rearrangement uses TRBV2 and TRBJ1-3; 10 bases are a match to TRBD1. Losses at the gene ends were 4 bases for V and 0 bases for J; bases not matched to a gene: 6. The length of the CDR3 is 17 residues. Germline assignment: CDR1 SNHLY and CDR2 FYNNEI. This CDR3 reads CASSAGQGFNSGNTIYF. As DNA, the CDR3 is TGTGCCAGCAGTGCGGGACAGGGGTTTAACTCTGGAAACACCATATATTTT.